The T cell receptor (beta chain) under discussion was sequenced for a study of blood T cell repertoires in COVID-19. Repertoires were generated with immunoSEQ multiplex PCR, while TCRdb's copy carries only in-frame clones and drops some. Here the sample spans roughly 240,000 clones, approximately 84% being singletons. Germline assignment: CDR1 MNHNS and CDR2 SASEGT. Trimming cost V 2 bases and J 2 bases; bases outside gene matches: 16. This CDR3 has 19 residues. The receptor comes from a woman aged 80 or over with acute or convalescent COVID-19. V gene TRBV6-1 combines with J gene TRBJ2-3, with 7 bases identical to TRBD2. The sample was peripheral blood. The CDR3 here is CASSETRALAGLPTDTQYF. The CDR3 nucleotides are TGTGCCAGCAGTGAAACGCGGGCTTTGGCGGGACTACCCACAGATACGCAGTATTTT.